This T cell receptor (beta chain) is from a study of cytomegalovirus exposure and HLA in healthy donors. The overall study: Out of 398 genotyped donors, roughly 80% belonged to the Caucasian-associated ancestry cluster. Whole-study results and caveats: Associated with HLA alleles at 0.05 false discovery rate in a later analysis were some 16,000 TCR beta sequences. According to an earlier analysis, most TCR beta V segments yielded productive rearrangements about 87% or about 30% of the time. TCR beta V- and J-gene trimming was later associated with a missense DCLRE1C variant.

A multiplex PCR was run with 60 Vbeta primers and 13 Jbeta primers. Using immunoSEQ multiplex PCR, the repertoire was profiled, and TCRdb retains in-frame clones only, with some absent. The data show about 160,000 clones, about 71% seen once. CDR1 is SGHTA, CDR2 FQGNSA, per germline. With 1 base removed from V and 0 bases from J, the gap between germline ends came to 16 bases. The CDR3 has 18 residues. On this clone: Its antigen remains unknown.

The sample comprised PBMCs. The rearrangement uses TRBV7-2 and TRBJ2-4; D is uncertain. The source is a woman aged 25 to 45 in good health and CMV-seronegative. This CDR3 reads CASSLGYRALLAKNIQYF. The DNA for the CDR3 is TGTGCCAGCAGCTTAGGGTACCGAGCTCTGTTAGCCAAAAACATTCAGTACTTC.